The source of this T cell receptor beta chain is a study of CD4+ T cells in melanoma. The CDR3 covers 15 residues. V shed 6 bases and J 7 bases; nucleotides not matched to a gene: 11. Germline V CDR1 and CDR2: MGHRA, YSYEKL. Profiling relied on immunoSEQ multiplex PCR, and the TCRdb table lists in-frame clones only, not all of them. The repertoire includes more than 90,000 clones, 80% to 95% of them detected once, and roughly 3.3% sits in the top ten. The receptor's source is a human donor with melanoma. Sample: peripheral blood. The chain joins TRBV4-1 to TRBJ1-3; 8 positions match TRBD1. The CDR3 nucleotides are TGCGCCAGCAGTCTAGGACAGGGAATTTTGAACACCATATATTTT. Amino acid sequence: CASSLGQGILNTIYF.